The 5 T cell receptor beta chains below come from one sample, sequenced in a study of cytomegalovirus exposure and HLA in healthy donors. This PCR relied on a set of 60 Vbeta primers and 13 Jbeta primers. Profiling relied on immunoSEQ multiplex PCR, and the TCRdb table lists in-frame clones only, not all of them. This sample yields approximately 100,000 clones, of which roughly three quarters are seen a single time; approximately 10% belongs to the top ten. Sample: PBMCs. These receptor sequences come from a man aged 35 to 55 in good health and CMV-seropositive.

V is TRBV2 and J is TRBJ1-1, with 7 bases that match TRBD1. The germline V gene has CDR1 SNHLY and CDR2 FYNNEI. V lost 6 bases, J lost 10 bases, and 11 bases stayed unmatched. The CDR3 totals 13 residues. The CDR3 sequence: CASRRKGGFSAFF. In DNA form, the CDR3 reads TGTGCCAGCAGGCGGAAAGGGGGCTTTTCAGCTTTCTTT.

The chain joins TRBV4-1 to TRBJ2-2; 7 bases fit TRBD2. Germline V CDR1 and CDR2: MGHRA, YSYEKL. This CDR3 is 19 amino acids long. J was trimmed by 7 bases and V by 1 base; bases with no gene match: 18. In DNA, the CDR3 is TGCGCCAGCAGCCAAGTCCCCTCAGGCGGGAGTGGTTTCGGCGGGGAGCTGTTTTTT. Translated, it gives CASSQVPSGGSGFGGELFF.

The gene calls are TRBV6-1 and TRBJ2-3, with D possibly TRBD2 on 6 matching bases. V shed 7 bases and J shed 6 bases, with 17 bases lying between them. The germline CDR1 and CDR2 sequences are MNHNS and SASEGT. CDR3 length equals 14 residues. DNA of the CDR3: TGTGCCAGCAAGGTGGCCGGGAGCCCGGATACGCAGTATTTT. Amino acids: CASKVAGSPDTQYF.

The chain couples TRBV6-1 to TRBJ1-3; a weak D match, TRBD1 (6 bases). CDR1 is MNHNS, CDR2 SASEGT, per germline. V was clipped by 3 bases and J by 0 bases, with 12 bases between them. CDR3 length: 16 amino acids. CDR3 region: CASSEGHFGSGNTIYF. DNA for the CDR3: TGTGCCAGCAGTGAGGGACACTTTGGCTCTGGAAACACCATATATTTT.

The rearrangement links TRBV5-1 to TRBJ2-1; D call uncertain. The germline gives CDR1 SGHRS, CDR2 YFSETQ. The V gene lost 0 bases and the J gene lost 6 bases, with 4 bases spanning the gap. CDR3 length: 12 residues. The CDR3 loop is CASSLGGNEQFF. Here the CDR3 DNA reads TGCGCCAGCAGCTTGGGAGGCAATGAGCAGTTCTTC.